Below, 30 T cell receptor beta chains from the same sample are listed, as sequenced in a study of control samples from healthy donors and cancer patients. TCRdb's table, derived via immunoSEQ multiplex PCR, lists solely in-frame clones and lacks some. Seen here are 100,000 to 150,000 clones, 91% observed once, and the top ten hold about 7.2%. The sample was blood. Receptors originate from a young woman in good health.

The rearrangement links TRBV19 to TRBJ2-6; 7 bases align to TRBD1. Losses at the gene ends were 5 bases for V and 0 bases for J; bases not matched to a gene: 4. The CDR3 has 16 residues. The germline V gene encodes CDR1 LNHDA and CDR2 SQIVND (reference sequence). CDR3 in amino acids: CASSHPGGSGANVLTF. The DNA for the CDR3 is TGTGCCAGTAGTCACCCAGGGGGCTCTGGGGCCAACGTCCTGACTTTC.

The chain is built from TRBV18 and TRBJ1-2; tentatively, D is TRBD1 (6 bases). The CDR3 consists of 17 residues. Germline V gene data show CDR1 as KGHSH and CDR2 as LQKENI. V was cut by 4 bases and J by 5 bases, with 23 bases left in between. The CDR3 loop is CASSRMEGGTVGYGYTF. CDR3 nucleotide sequence: TGTGCCAGCTCACGGATGGAAGGGGGTACCGTGGGGTATGGCTACACCTTC.

V usage is TRBV5-6 and J usage is TRBJ1-3; D is perhaps TRBD1 (5 bases). Germline lookup yields CDR1 SGHDT and CDR2 YYEEEE. V was clipped by 2 bases and J by 0 bases, with 9 bases between them. CDR3 size: 15 residues. The DNA of the CDR3 is TGTGCCAGCAGCTTCAACAGGATCTCTGGAAACACCATATATTTT. Translating gives CASSFNRISGNTIYF.

This chain joins TRBV6-1 and TRBJ1-1; a possible D gene is TRBD1 (5 bases). Germline V gives CDR1 MNHNS, CDR2 SASEGT. V lost 4 bases and J 0 bases, leaving 15 bases between the germline ends. The CDR3 is 16 amino acids. The CDR3 spells CASSGQTLLMNTEAFF. CDR3 nucleotides: TGTGCCAGCAGTGGACAGACCCTCCTCATGAACACTGAAGCTTTCTTT.

This clone was seen only once. CDR3 nucleotides: TGTGCCAGCAGCTTTGGGGGGCTCTCTGAAAAACTGTTTTTT. Residues: CASSFGGLSEKLFF. This chain joins TRBV27 and TRBJ1-4; perhaps TRBD1 as D (6 bases). The CDR3 has 14 residues. Trimming removed 6 bases at V and 7 bases at J, with 15 bases between. Germline CDR1 MNHEY, CDR2 SMNVEV (reference sequence).

This rearrangement joins TRBV10-1 to TRBJ2-1; D is perhaps TRBD2 (5 bases). Germline V gene data show CDR1 as WNHNN and CDR2 as SYGVQD (reference sequence). This CDR3 spans 14 amino acids. V was clipped by 5 bases and J by 0 bases, with 8 bases between them. The CDR3 sequence is CASSLGGSYNEQFF. CDR3 DNA: TGCGCCAGCAGTCTAGGAGGCTCCTACAATGAGCAGTTCTTC.

The V call is TRBV2, the J call TRBJ2-1; weak D call: TRBD1 (6 bases). The germline V gene encodes CDR1 SNHLY and CDR2 FYNNEI. The V end lost 6 bases, the J end lost 4 bases, and 19 bases lay between the germline ends. The CDR3 runs to 16 residues. The CDR3, as DNA: TGTGCCAGCAGCGGGGTGGAGGACAGCCCTTACAATGAGCAGTTCTTC. As protein: CASSGVEDSPYNEQFF.

The chain carries TRBV19 and TRBJ1-5; unclear D gene. V was pared by 6 bases and J by 5 bases, with 17 bases between. CDR3 length: 15 residues. In germline, CDR1 is LNHDA, CDR2 SQIVND (reference sequence). CDR3 DNA: TGTGCCAGTAGGCCATTCGCCTGGGGATATCAGCCCCAGCATTTT. Translating gives CASRPFAWGYQPQHF.

The gene calls are TRBV10-2 and TRBJ2-3, with 7 positions matching TRBD2. V shed 6 bases, J shed 2 bases, and the junction held 5 bases outside the gene matches. The germline V gene encodes CDR1 WSHSY and CDR2 SAAADI. The CDR3 sequence is 14 residues long. The CDR3: CASRASGSTDTQYF. The DNA of the CDR3 is TGCGCCAGCAGGGCTAGCGGATCCACAGATACGCAGTATTTT.

V and J are TRBV20-1 and TRBJ1-1; D gene ambiguous. The CDR3 is 14 amino acids. Germline CDR1 is DFQATT and CDR2 is SNEGSKA (reference sequence). Trimming left V 3 bases short and J 4 bases short, with 15 bases between. The CDR3 loop reads CSASSKGMGTEAFF. The CDR3 region has the DNA TGCAGTGCTAGTAGTAAGGGCATGGGCACTGAAGCTTTCTTT.

This clone was observed once. V usage is TRBV7-9 and J usage is TRBJ2-2; D may be TRBD1 or TRBD2 (6 bases each). V dropped 1 base and J dropped 3 bases, with 12 bases sitting between them. This CDR3 comprises 16 residues. Germline assignment: CDR1 SEHNR and CDR2 FQNEAQ (reference sequence). CDR3 sequence: CASSLVSRGHTGELFF. For the CDR3, the DNA is TGTGCCAGCAGCTTAGTCTCTCGGGGGCACACCGGGGAGCTGTTTTTT.

A note on this clone: The conserved phenylalanine or tryptophan is not found at the CDR3 terminus, so this likely reflects a read error. The DNA is omitted, as the CDR3 cannot be located on it reliably, and the CDR3 follows TCRdb's listing. This chain joins TRBV24-1 and TRBJ2-7. Germline CDR1 KGHDR, CDR2 SFDVKD. The CDR3 is 8 residues long, counting both termini. CDR3 residues: CATSDALG.

The chain combines TRBV19 with TRBJ2-1, with 10 nucleotides matching TRBD2. The CDR3 is made up of 16 amino acids. Trimming at V came to 5 bases and at J to 6 bases, leaving 10 bases not matched to a gene. The germline gives CDR1 LNHDA, CDR2 SQIVND (reference sequence). CDR3 region: CASSQKSGGASNEQFF. DNA of the CDR3: TGTGCCAGTAGTCAGAAAAGCGGGGGGGCCTCCAATGAGCAGTTCTTC.

The gene calls are TRBV27 and TRBJ2-5; TRBD1 matches 9 bases. CDR1 is MNHEY and CDR2 is SMNVEV in the germline V gene (reference sequence). CDR3 length equals 14 residues. After removal of 6 bases from V and 1 base from J, the junction contained 3 bases not matched to a gene. In DNA form, the CDR3 reads TGTGCCAGCAGGGACAGGGGCCTCCAAGAGACCCAGTACTTC. Translated, it gives CASRDRGLQETQYF.

The gene calls are TRBV5-1 and TRBJ2-1; perhaps TRBD2 as D (6 bases). Germline V CDR1 and CDR2: SGHRS, YFSETQ. V gave up 4 bases and J gave up 4 bases, with 15 bases separating them. CDR3 size: 15 residues. CDR3 amino acids: CASSLTRTEYNEQFF. CDR3 in DNA: TGCGCCAGCAGCCTGACTAGGACGGAATACAATGAGCAGTTCTTC. Filled out from reference TRBV5-1 and TRBJ2-1, the complete variable domain reads KAGVTQTPRYLIKTRGQQVTLSCSPISGHRSVSWYQQTPGQGLQFLFEYFSETQRNKGNFPGRFSGRQFSNSRSEMNVSTLELGDSALYLCASSLTRTEYNEQFFGPGTRLTVL.

There are a few counts of this clone. V usage is TRBV14 and J usage is TRBJ1-2, with 7 bases matching TRBD1. V shed 4 bases, J shed 0 bases, and the junction held 8 bases outside the gene matches. The germline CDR1 and CDR2 sequences are SGHDN and FVKESK. The CDR3 consists of 16 residues. CDR3 protein: CASSPYRGLANYGYTF. In DNA form, the CDR3 reads TGTGCCAGCAGCCCGTACAGGGGCCTCGCTAACTATGGCTACACCTTC. The whole variable domain, remainder taken from reference TRBV14 and TRBJ1-2, is EAGVTQFPSHSVIEKGQTVTLRCDPISGHDNLYWYRRVMGKEIKFLLHFVKESKQDESGMPNNRFLAERTGGTYSTLKVQPAELEDSGVYFCASSPYRGLANYGYTFGSGTRLTVV.

V and J are TRBV5-1 and TRBJ2-3, with 7 bases lining up with TRBD1. CDR1 SGHRS and CDR2 YFSETQ come from the germline V gene. This CDR3 region has 15 residues. With V trimmed by 4 bases and J by 0 bases, 5 bases remained unmatched. The chain's CDR3 is CASSAQGFSTDTQYF. CDR3 DNA: TGCGCCAGCAGCGCACAGGGGTTCAGCACAGATACGCAGTATTTT.

This chain joins TRBV19 and TRBJ1-6; D possibly corresponds to TRBD1 (6 bases). CDR3 size: 13 residues. CDR1 and CDR2 (germline): LNHDA, SQIVND (reference sequence). V gave up 3 bases and J gave up 8 bases, with 8 bases separating them. The CDR3: CASSMDSYSPLHF. In DNA form, the CDR3 reads TGTGCCAGTAGTATGGACAGTTATTCACCCCTCCACTTT.

This chain uses TRBV4-3 with TRBJ2-1; 10 bases align to TRBD2. Unmatched junction bases numbered 12, after V lost 0 bases and J lost 7 bases. Germline values: CDR1 LGHNA, CDR2 YSLEER. The CDR3 spans 18 residues. In nucleotides, the CDR3 is TGCGCCAGCAGCCAAGATCCCCCGCCTAGCGGGAGTGGGAATGAGCAGTTCTTC. Translating gives CASSQDPPPSGSGNEQFF.

J is TRBJ2-3 and V is TRBV28, with TRBD2 matching 9 bases. Per the germline V gene, CDR1 is MDHEN and CDR2 is SYDVKM. This CDR3 is 17 amino acids long. Trimming cost V 7 bases and J 6 bases; bases outside gene matches: 17. The CDR3 coding sequence is TGTGCCAGCACTATACCTTTGGCGGGAGGGGTTTCGGATACGCAGTATTTT. It codes for CASTIPLAGGVSDTQYF.

The V gene is TRBV28, the J gene TRBJ1-6; weak D call: TRBD1 (5 bases). Trimming stripped 5 bases from V and 7 bases from J, with 15 bases between. Looked up from germline, CDR1 is MDHEN and CDR2 is SYDVKM. The CDR3 runs to 15 residues. CDR3 DNA: TGTGCCAGCAGTCCTTCAACAGGCTTAAATTCACCCCTCCACTTT. The encoded protein is CASSPSTGLNSPLHF.

The V gene is TRBV6-6, the J gene TRBJ1-2; TRBD1 matches at 10 bases. Per germline, CDR1 MNHNY and CDR2 SVGAGI (reference sequence). V was pared by 5 bases and J by 1 base, with 7 bases of the junction left unmatched. This CDR3 comprises 16 residues. CDR3 amino acids: CASSKSGTGVNYGYTF. DNA of the CDR3: TGTGCCAGCAGTAAATCCGGGACAGGGGTTAACTATGGCTACACCTTC.

The genes are TRBV7-9 and TRBJ1-3; D ambiguous. Trimming stripped 6 bases from V and 4 bases from J, with 10 bases between. Germline V CDR1 and CDR2: SEHNR, FQNEAQ (reference sequence). The CDR3 is made up of 13 amino acids. The CDR3 DNA follows: TGTGCCAGCAGTCCTAACTGGGGAAACACCATATATTTT. It yields the protein CASSPNWGNTIYF.

This clone was counted a single time. The CDR3 loop is CASSQSWQPPYEQYF. The CDR3 nucleotides are TGTGCCAGCAGCCAATCTTGGCAACCACCCTACGAGCAGTACTTC. V is TRBV3-1 (or the pseudogene TRBV3-2) and J is TRBJ2-7; no clear D gene. Per the germline V gene, CDR1 is LGHDT and CDR2 is YNNKEL (reference sequence). The CDR3 runs 15 residues. V lost 2 bases and J 2 bases, leaving 13 bases between the germline ends.

This chain uses TRBV11-2 with TRBJ1-1; D might be TRBD1 (5 bases). CDR1 is SGHAT and CDR2 is FQNNGV in the germline V gene. There are 11 residues in the CDR3. Trimming cost V 9 bases and J 7 bases, with 12 bases left between them. CDR3 loop: CASQMGLEAFF. CDR3 sequence (DNA): TGTGCCAGTCAAATGGGGCTTGAAGCTTTCTTT.

The chain couples TRBV24-1 to TRBJ1-3; D possibly corresponds to TRBD1 (6 bases). Germline loops: CDR1 KGHDR, CDR2 SFDVKD. V was trimmed by 4 bases and J by 1 base, leaving 19 bases between them. The CDR3 is 18 amino acids. CDR3 in amino acids: CATSDQGHRPSSGNTIYF. In DNA form, the CDR3 reads TGTGCCACCAGTGACCAGGGACATAGACCTTCGTCTGGAAACACCATATATTTT.

This sequence joins TRBV27 and TRBJ1-4, with TRBD1 matching over 8 bases. The CDR3 sequence is 14 residues long. J was trimmed by 8 bases and V by 2 bases; bases with no gene match: 4. The V gene's germline CDR1 is MNHEY and CDR2 SMNVEV (reference sequence). CDR3 region: CASSLQGAREKLFF. Written as DNA, the CDR3 is TGTGCCAGCAGTTTACAGGGGGCAAGGGAAAAACTGTTTTTT.

The chain uses TRBV5-3 and TRBJ1-2, with a tentative D call TRBD1 (6 bases). TRBV5-3 is sorted into the ORF group, with uncertain function. The V end was cut by 1 base, the J end by 3 bases, with 13 bases between. This CDR3 has 15 residues. This CDR3 reads CARSLKAGAYYGYTF. Written as DNA, the CDR3 is TGTGCCAGAAGCTTGAAAGCGGGGGCTTACTATGGCTACACCTTC.

CDR3 in amino acids: CASSHQGLASSNTGELFF. As DNA, the CDR3 is TGTGCCAGCAGCCACCAAGGACTAGCGTCTTCGAACACCGGGGAGCTGTTTTTT. The chain employs TRBV5-4 and TRBJ2-2, with 9 bases fitting TRBD2. The CDR3 sequence is 18 residues long. V dropped 4 bases and J dropped 0; count of bases not matched to a gene: 10. Germline CDR1 reads SGHNT; CDR2 reads YYREEE (reference sequence).

The chain joins TRBV6-5 to TRBJ2-3; no definite D call. Trimming cost V 0 bases and J 0 bases, with 7 bases left between them. The CDR3 length is 15 residues. Germline values: CDR1 MNHEY, CDR2 SVGAGI. The CDR3, as DNA: TGTGCCAGCAGTTACTCGGTCTCTAGCACAGATACGCAGTATTTT. This sequence encodes CASSYSVSSTDTQYF.